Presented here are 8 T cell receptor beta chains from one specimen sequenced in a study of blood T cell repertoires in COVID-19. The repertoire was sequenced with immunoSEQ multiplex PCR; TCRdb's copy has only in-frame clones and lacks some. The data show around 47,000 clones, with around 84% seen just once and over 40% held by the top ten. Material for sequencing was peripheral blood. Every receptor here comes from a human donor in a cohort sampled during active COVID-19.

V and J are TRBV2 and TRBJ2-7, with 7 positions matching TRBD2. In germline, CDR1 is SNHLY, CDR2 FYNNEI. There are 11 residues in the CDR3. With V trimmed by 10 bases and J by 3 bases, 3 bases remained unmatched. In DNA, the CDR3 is TGTGCCACCCGGGGGGACTACGAGCAGTACTTC. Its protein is CATRGDYEQYF.

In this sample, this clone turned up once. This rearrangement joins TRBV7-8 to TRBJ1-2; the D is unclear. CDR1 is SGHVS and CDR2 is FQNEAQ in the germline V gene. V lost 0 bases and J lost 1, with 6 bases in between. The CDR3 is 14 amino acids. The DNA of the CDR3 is TGTGCCAGCAGCTTAGCGGGCAGTAACTATGGCTACACCTTC. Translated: CASSLAGSNYGYTF.

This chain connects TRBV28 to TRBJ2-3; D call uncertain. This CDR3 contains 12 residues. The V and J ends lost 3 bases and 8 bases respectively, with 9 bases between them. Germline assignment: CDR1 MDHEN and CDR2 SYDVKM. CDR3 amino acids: CASSLVGSTQYF. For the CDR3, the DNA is TGTGCCAGCAGTTTGGTCGGTAGTACGCAGTATTTT.

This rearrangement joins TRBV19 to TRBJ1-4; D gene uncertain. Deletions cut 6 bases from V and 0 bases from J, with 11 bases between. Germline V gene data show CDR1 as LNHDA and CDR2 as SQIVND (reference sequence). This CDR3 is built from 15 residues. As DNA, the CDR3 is TGTGCCAGTAGCTACCCCGGGGCAACTAATGAAAAACTGTTTTTT. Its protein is CASSYPGATNEKLFF.

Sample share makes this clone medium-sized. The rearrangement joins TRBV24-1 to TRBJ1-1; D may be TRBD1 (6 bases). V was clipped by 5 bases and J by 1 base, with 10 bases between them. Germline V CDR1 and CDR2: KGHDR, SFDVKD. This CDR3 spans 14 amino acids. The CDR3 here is CATSAGTPNTEAFF. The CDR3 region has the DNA TGTGCCACCAGTGCAGGGACACCGAACACTGAAGCTTTCTTT.

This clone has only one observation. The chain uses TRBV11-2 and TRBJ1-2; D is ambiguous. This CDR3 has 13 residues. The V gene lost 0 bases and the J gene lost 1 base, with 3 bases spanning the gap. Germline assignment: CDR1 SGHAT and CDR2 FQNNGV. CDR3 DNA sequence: TGTGCCAGCAGCTTAGACGTTAACTATGGCTACACCTTC. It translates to CASSLDVNYGYTF.

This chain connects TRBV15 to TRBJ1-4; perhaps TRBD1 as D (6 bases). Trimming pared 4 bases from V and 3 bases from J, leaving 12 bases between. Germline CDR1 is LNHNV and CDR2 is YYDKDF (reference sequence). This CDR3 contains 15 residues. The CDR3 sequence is CATSTGGRPNEKLFF. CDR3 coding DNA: TGTGCCACCAGCACGGGGGGGCGGCCTAATGAAAAACTGTTTTTT.

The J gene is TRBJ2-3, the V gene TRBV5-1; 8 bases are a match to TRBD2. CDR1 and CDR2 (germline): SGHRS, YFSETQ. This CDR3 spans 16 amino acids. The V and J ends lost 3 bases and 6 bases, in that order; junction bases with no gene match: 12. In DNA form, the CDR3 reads TGCGCCAGCAGCTCCGGGACTAGAAGAAGCGTGGATACGCAGTATTTT. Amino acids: CASSSGTRRSVDTQYF.